Presented here are 5 T cell receptor beta chains from one specimen sequenced in a study of OX40 agonist ivuxolimab in advanced cancers. The library was made by the immunoSEQ multiplex PCR assay. Drawn from immuneACCESS, this table holds only the in-frame rearrangements with V and J called that TCRdb kept. Clones are partly lost; checked studies trace under half to an unresolved V gene and leave the rest unexplained. This sample comprises about 33,000 clones, roughly 77% of them detected only once. The ten largest clones add up to 22% of the sample. The sequencing here drew on CD4+ or CD8+ T cells sorted from blood, taken in a trial of the OX40 agonist ivuxolimab. All receptors derive from an adult with an advanced solid tumor such as melanoma, head and neck, liver or kidney cancer.

V usage is TRBV18 and J usage is TRBJ1-6, with unresolved D. V shed 4 bases and J shed 0 bases, with 13 bases lying between them. This CDR3 region has 17 residues. Looked up from germline, CDR1 is KGHSH and CDR2 is LQKENI. CDR3 coding DNA: TGTGCCAGCTCACGAGTAGATCGAAGCTCCTATAATTCACCCCTCCACTTT. This encodes CASSRVDRSSYNSPLHF.

The rearrangement links TRBV11-3 to TRBJ2-3; no clear D gene. CDR1 is SGHNT, CDR2 YENEEA, per germline. There are 13 residues in the CDR3. V was shortened by 0 bases and J by 0 bases, with 1 base between the two germline ends. DNA for the CDR3: TGTGCCAGCAGCTTAGAGAGCACAGATACGCAGTATTTT. This gives the protein CASSLESTDTQYF. Supplemented by reference TRBV11-3 and TRBJ2-3, the full variable domain reads EAGVVQSPRYKIIEKKQPVAFWCNPISGHNTLYWYLQNLGQGPELLIRYENEEAVDDSQLPKDRFSAERLKGVDSTLKIQPAELGDSAVYLCASSLESTDTQYFGPGTRLTVL.

CDR3 sequence reads: CASRRQGPMVGEAFF. The CDR3 coding sequence is TGTGCCAGCAGGCGTCAGGGACCTATGGTGGGTGAAGCTTTCTTT. This chain links TRBV2 with TRBJ1-1, with a tentative D call TRBD1 (5 bases). The CDR3 has 15 residues. Germline V lookup: CDR1 SNHLY, CDR2 FYNNEI. The V end lost 6 bases, the J end lost 7 bases, and 21 bases lay between the germline ends.

The chain is built from TRBV5-4 and TRBJ2-1, with D tentatively TRBD1 or TRBD2 (6 bases each). Germline V gene sequence: CDR1 SGHNT, CDR2 YYREEE (reference sequence). With 6 bases removed from V and 7 bases from J, the gap between germline ends came to 17 bases. This CDR3 has 14 residues. In DNA, the CDR3 is TGTGCCAGCAATGGGCAGACGGGGGCGAATGAGCAGTTCTTC. This translates into CASNGQTGANEQFF.

V gene TRBV14 combines with J gene TRBJ2-1; no firm D call. V was trimmed by 4 bases and J by 7 bases, leaving 14 bases between them. Germline V gene sequence: CDR1 SGHDN, CDR2 FVKESK. This CDR3 has 14 residues. The CDR3 here is CASSPHQSLNEQFF. As DNA, the CDR3 is TGTGCCAGCAGCCCCCACCAGAGCCTTAATGAGCAGTTCTTC.